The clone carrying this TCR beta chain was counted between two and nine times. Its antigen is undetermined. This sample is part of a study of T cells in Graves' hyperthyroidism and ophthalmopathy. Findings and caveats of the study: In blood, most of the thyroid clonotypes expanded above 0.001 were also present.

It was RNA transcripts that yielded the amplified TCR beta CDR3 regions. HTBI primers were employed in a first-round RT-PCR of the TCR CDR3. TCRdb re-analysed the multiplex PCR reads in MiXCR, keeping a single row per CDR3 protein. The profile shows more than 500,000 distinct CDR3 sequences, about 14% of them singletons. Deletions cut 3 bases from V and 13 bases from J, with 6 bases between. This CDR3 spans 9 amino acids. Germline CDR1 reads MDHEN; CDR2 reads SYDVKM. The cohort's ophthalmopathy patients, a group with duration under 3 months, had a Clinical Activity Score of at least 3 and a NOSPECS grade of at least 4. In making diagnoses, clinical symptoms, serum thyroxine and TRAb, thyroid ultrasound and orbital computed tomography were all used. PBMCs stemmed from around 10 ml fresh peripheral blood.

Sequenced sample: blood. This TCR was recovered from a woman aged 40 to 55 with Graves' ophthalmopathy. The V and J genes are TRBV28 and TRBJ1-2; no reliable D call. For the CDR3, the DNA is TGTGCCAGCAGTTTCCCCGTCACCTTC. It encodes CASSFPVTF.